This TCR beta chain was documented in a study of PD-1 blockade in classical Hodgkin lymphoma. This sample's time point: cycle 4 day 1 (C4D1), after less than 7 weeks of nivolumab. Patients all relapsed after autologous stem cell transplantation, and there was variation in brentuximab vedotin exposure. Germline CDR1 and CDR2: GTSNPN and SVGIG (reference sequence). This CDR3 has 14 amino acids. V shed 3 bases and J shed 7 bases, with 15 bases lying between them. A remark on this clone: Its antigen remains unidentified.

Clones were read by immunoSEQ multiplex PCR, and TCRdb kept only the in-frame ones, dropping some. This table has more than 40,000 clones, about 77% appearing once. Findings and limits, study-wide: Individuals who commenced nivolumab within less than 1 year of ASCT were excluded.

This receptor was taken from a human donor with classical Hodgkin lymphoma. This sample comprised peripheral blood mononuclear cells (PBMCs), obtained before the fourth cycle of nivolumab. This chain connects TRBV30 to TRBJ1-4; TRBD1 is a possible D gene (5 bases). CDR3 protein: CAWSHGTGGEKLFF. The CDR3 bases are TGTGCCTGGAGCCACGGGACGGGTGGTGAAAAACTGTTTTTT.